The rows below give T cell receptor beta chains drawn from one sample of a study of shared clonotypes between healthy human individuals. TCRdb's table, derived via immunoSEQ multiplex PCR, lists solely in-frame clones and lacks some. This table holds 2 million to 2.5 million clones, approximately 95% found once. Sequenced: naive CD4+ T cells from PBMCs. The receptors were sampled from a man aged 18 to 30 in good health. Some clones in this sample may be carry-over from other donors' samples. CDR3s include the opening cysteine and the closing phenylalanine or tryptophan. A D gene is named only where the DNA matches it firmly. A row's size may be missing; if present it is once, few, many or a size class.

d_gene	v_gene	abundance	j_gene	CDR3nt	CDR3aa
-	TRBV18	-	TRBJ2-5	TGTGCCAGCTCACCAACTAGTATCGAGACCCAGTACTTC	CASSPTSIETQYF
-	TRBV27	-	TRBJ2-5	TGTGCCAGCAGTTTTGGTGGGGGGGCAGAGACCCAGTACTTC	CASSFGGGAETQYF
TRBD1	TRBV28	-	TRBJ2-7	TGTGCCAGCAGTCTGGGGACAGAAGGCTACGAGCAGTACTTC	CASSLGTEGYEQYF
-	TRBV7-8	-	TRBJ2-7	TGTGCCAGCAGCTTAGCGCGGTTTTACGAGCAGTACTTC	CASSLARFYEQYF
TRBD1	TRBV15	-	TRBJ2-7	TGTGCCACCAGCAGAGCCGGGACAGGGGGCCTCTCCTACGAGCAGTACTTC	CATSRAGTGGLSYEQYF
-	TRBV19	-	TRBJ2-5	TGTGCCAGTAGTATCACAGGTCAAGAGACCCAGTACTTC	CASSITGQETQYF
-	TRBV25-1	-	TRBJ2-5	TGTGCCAGCAGTGAGCGTCGGACAACCGAGACCCAGTACTTC	CASSERRTTETQYF
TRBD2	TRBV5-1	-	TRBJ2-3	TGCGCCAGCAGCACCGGCGGGAGAGCGAGCACAGATACGCAGTATTTT	CASSTGGRASTDTQYF
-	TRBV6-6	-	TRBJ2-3	TGTGCCAGCAGTTACGGCACAGATACGCAGTATTTT	CASSYGTDTQYF
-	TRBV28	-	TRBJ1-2	TGTGCCAGCCGGAGAAGCTATGGCTACACCTTC	CASRRSYGYTF
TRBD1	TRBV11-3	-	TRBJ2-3	TGTGCCAGCAGCTTGGGACAGGGCGGTGATACGCAGTATTTT	CASSLGQGGDTQYF
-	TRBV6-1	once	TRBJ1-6	TGTGCCAGCAGTGAATGGAATTTCGGAAATTCACCCCTCCACTTT	CASSEWNFGNSPLHF
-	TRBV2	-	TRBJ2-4	TGTGCCAGCAGCCCGACCTTGCCCCAGTACTTC	CASSPTLPQYF
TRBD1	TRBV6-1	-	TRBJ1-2	TGTGCCAGCAGTGAAGCCCATACAGGGGGCGCTGGCTACACCTTC	CASSEAHTGGAGYTF
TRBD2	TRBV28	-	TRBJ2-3	TGTGCCAGCAGGGGGACTAGGCCTGAAGTGCAGTATTTT	CASRGTRPEVQYF
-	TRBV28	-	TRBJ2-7	TGTGCCAGCAGTCCCCGAGGGGTTAGTGTCGACGAGCAGTACTTC	CASSPRGVSVDEQYF
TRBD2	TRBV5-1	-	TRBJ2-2	TGCGCCAGCAGCTTGTGGCTAGCGGGAACGAACACCGGGGAGCTGTTTTTT	CASSLWLAGTNTGELFF
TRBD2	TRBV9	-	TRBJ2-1	TGTGCCAGCAGCGAAACTAGCGGGAGGAACCTCGAGAATGAGCAGTTCTTC	CASSETSGRNLENEQFF
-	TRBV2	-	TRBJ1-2	TGTGCCAGCAGTGAAGCCCTCGGAGCAGTTGACACCTTC	CASSEALGAVDTF
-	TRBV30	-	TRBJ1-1	TGTGCCTGGAGTGTCTCACAGGGAATAGTAGCTTTCTTT	CAWSVSQGIVAFF
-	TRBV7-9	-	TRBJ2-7	TGTGCCAGCAGTTCACCGGGACCTTACGAGCAGTACTTC	CASSSPGPYEQYF
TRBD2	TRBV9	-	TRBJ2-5	TGTGCCAGCAGCGTAGATAGCGGGAGGGTGGAGACCCAGTACTTC	CASSVDSGRVETQYF
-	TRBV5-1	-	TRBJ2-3	TGCGCCAGCAGCTTGGGGTCAGGGGATACGCAGTATTTT	CASSLGSGDTQYF
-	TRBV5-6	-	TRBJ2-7	TGTGCCAGCAGCTTGGTCAGGGGAAGCTCCTACGAGCAGTACTTC	CASSLVRGSSYEQYF